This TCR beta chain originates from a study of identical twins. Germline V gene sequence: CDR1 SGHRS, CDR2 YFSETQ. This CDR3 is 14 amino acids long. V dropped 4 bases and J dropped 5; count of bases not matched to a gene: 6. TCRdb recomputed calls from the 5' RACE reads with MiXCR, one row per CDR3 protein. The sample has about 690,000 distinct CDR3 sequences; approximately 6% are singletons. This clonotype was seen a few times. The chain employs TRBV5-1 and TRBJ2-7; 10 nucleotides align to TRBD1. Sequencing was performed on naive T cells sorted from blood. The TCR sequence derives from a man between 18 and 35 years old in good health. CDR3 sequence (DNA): TGCGCCAGCAGCCTGGGACAGGGGCCCAACGAGCAGTACTTC. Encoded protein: CASSLGQGPNEQYF.